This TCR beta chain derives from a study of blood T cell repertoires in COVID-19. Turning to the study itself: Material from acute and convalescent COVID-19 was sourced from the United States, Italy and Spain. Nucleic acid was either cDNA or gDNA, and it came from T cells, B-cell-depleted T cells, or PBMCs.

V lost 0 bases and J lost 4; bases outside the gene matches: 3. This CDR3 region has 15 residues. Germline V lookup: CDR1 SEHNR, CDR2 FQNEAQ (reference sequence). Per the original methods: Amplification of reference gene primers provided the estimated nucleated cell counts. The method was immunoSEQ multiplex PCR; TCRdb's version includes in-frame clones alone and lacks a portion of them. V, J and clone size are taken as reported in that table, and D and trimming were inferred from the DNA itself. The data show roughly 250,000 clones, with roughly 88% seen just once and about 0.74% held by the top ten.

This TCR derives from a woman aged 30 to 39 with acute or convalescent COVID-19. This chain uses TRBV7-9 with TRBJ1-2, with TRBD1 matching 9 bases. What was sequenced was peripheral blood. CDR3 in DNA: TGTGCCAGCAGCTTAGCCGCGGACAGGGGCTATGGCTACACCTTC. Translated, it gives CASSLAADRGYGYTF.